The present entry profiles one T cell receptor beta chain with its context. The clone's antigen remains unknown. No per-base quality is available; no much larger clone lies one base away. V trim: 5 bases; J trim: 4 bases; unmatched bases: 5. Per the germline V gene, MDHEN is the CDR1 and SYDVKM is the CDR2. The CDR3, from cysteine to phenylalanine, totals 15 residues. Only the CDR3 portion is preserved as DNA: 45 bases, with reading frame beginning at the first base. The cohort consisted of 650 to 850 healthy bone marrow donors. All cohort members were sampled while nominally healthy, although unrecorded immune exposures were likely present. The donor tested CMV seropositive and was one of the 289 seropositive cohort members. Each donor provided a peripheral blood sample, and peripheral blood mononuclear cells were used for TCR beta sequencing. The Qiagen DNeasy Blood Extraction Kit was used to extract genomic DNA from the blood cell samples.

This specimen comes from a study of cytomegalovirus exposure and HLA in healthy donors (dated by TCRdb to about 2017). For the study in its entirety: According to an earlier analysis of 587 of the donors, 200 million or so T cells yielded approximately 120 million unique TCR beta sequences and about 300 Gb of sequence data. About 300 gigabases of sequencing data and tens of millions of unique TCR sequences made up an early release that covered roughly 670 HLA-typed donors. The genetic ancestry cluster associated with self-reported Caucasian donors included about 81% of the approximately 430 genotyped donors. The aim of the study was to test whether cataloging public T cell receptors could identify signatures of past pathogen exposure. The study profiled the T cell repertoires of approximately 700 subjects by immunosequencing and related them to cytomegalovirus serostatus. A separate validation cohort of roughly 130 different subjects was used in addition to the approximately 700-subject first cohort. To predict cytomegalovirus infection status, the study brought together high-throughput TCR immunosequencing, statistical association of individual TCRs with disease status, and machine learning. In a later analysis, previously published TCR beta repertoires from several hundred donors were re-analyzed and high-resolution HLA genotyping was added so that TCR occurrence patterns could be studied. Rather than using new phenotypic data, the later analysis identified candidate immune exposures from TCR beta sequences and from how often those sequences occurred across donors. An earlier analysis of 587 of the donors used high-throughput TCR beta sequencing to judge whether each TCR beta V gene segment behaved as functional or pseudogenic. Donor age, sex, ethnicity and CMV serostatus were collected together with the repertoire data. A later genetic analysis used genome-wide SNP genotypes for 398 of the 666 donors, treating that subset as a discovery cohort. Every discovery cohort repertoire had been produced on one sequencing platform. HLA typing included class I and class II loci at four-digit resolution. The number of typed donors differed by locus: about 629-640 for A, B, C, DRB1 and DQB1; 522 for DQA1; 606 for DPA1; and roughly 490 for DPB1. A handful of DR-DQ haplotypes were treated as single units for association and clustering because of strong linkage in the cohort. Among 350 to 400 genotyped donors of the cohort, an average of around 240,000 unique TCR beta nucleotide sequences were sequenced per donor, roughly 18% of them non-productive.

Library construction relied on the immunoSEQ multiplex PCR assay. The multiplex PCR relied on a mix of 60 forward primers for TCR Vbeta segments and 13 reverse primers for TCR Jbeta segments. A multiplex PCR assay on genomic DNA amplified the CDR3 region of rearranged TCR beta genes. The Illumina HiSeq System was used to sequence the amplified TCR beta libraries as 87-base-pair reads. As for the original processing: A later analysis counted around 72 million unique TCR beta chains across the 670 or so repertoires, and roughly 10 million of these chains were shared by at least two donors. Raw reads were error-corrected and collapsed into unique sequences with a nearest-neighbor algorithm that merged closely related sequences to remove PCR and sequencing errors. To assign V, D and J gene segments, CDR3 sequences were aligned to IMGT reference sequences. For a sequence to be retained, a match of at least six nucleotides to both a V gene segment and a J gene segment was required. Rearrangements were classified as productive when the CDR3 lacked stop codons and remained in frame with V and J, and all other rearrangements were classified as non-productive. Following IMGT convention, CDR3 was defined as the stretch from the second conserved V-encoded cysteine to the conserved J-encoded phenylalanine. The earlier analysis of approximately 590 of the donors excluded any sequence lacking an unambiguous match to a single V gene segment. An earlier analysis of 450 to 650 of the donors called V segments functional above 56.7% productive rearrangements and segregating when the between-donor standard deviation exceeded 5%. A statistical classification framework was built for diagnosing cytomegalovirus status from the catalog of TCR beta chain sequences. V and J gene assignment, in a later analysis, came from comparing TCR nucleotide sequences with IMGT/GENE-DB human TR gene sequences. In a later analysis, CDR3 sequences and most-parsimonious VDJ recombination scenarios were assigned using the TCRdist pipeline. A later analysis defined each TCR beta chain by its CDR3 amino acid sequence plus V-gene family, and excluded reads lacking a unique V-gene family. To address suspected cross-contamination and a sequencing artifact, a later analysis removed some 620 highly shared, low-generation-probability nucleotide sequences. In a later analysis, a clonal expansion index was calculated for each public chain from normalized within-repertoire ranks of inferred template counts. A later analysis computed generation probabilities with a VDJ recombination model fitted to out-of-frame rearrangements, and checked the results against IGoR. A later analysis scored TCR-TCR, TCR-HLA and TCR-CMV co-occurrence with hypergeometric tests, applying a repertoire-size bias correction to TCR pairs. False discovery rates were estimated in a later analysis by permuting HLA or CMV assignments 20 times. In a later analysis, co-occurring TCRs were grouped using DBSCAN, with TCRdist sequence similarity added in when clustering inside HLA-allele-positive subsets. Repertoires with fewer than 30,000 or more than 120,000 public chains, plus five repertoires with anomalous nucleotide sharing, were excluded from co-occurrence clustering. TCRdb took this table from immuneACCESS and kept in-frame rearrangements with V and J called. Such tables lack part of the clones; where checked against another copy, unresolved V genes explain under half of the gap, and the rest is unexplained. The DNA was the basis for D and trimming; V, J and clone size are from that table. In all, the sample holds under 200,000 clones, and just under 80% of those were seen once. 1% of the sample is taken by the ten largest.

Overall study outcomes, separate from this receptor: Because some donors lacked HLA typing at each locus, the association tests relied only on the typed subset. Compared with equally common non-associated chains, HLA-associated TCR beta chains in a later analysis were more clonally expanded and had lower generation probabilities. Roughly uniform sequencing depth across donors was assumed in presence/absence analyses, although this assumption may not hold. It was suggested by the authors that the approach could potentially be generalized to other disease states and immunological phenotypes. According to a later analysis, most CMV-associated TCR beta chains appeared to be HLA-restricted, and the HLA associations seemed to be driven largely by CMV exposure. According to a later analysis, parvovirus B19, influenza, CMV and Epstein-Barr virus appeared linked to several top co-occurrence clusters. Three of the identified cytomegalovirus-associated TCR beta chains were confirmed in vitro to be specific for cytomegalovirus antigens. An earlier analysis of several hundred of the donors showed that most TCR beta V segments appeared in productive rearrangements either about 90% or about 30% of the time, which broadly matched IMGT annotations. The only immune exposure information available for the cohort was CMV serostatus. At a false discovery rate of 0.05, a later analysis linked roughly 17,000 TCR beta sequences to specific HLA alleles. Cytomegalovirus status was reported to be diagnosed by the classifier with high specificity and sensitivity in both the original and validation cohorts. When HLA alleles, especially DR and DQ, strongly co-occurred, TCR associations were difficult to assign to individual alleles. A later genetic analysis associated a missense DCLRE1C variant with V-gene and J-gene trimming of TCR beta chains, and an independent cohort replicated the association. A cluster of highly shared sequence variants was judged likely to represent a technical artifact of the sequencing pipeline. Correlated functional status among segregating V segments might reflect linkage disequilibrium, but an unknown experimental factor could not be ruled out. A further reported finding was that TCR beta sequences accurately predicted the HLA-A and HLA-B alleles for most subjects in the first cohort. The 87-base-pair reads could not distinguish some IMGT-functional V segments, including TRBV6-2 and TRBV6-3, so those segments were excluded. The study listed 150 to 200 TCR beta chains as associated with cytomegalovirus. In a later analysis, the rate of TCR association differed among HLA loci, with DRB1 alleles having the most associated TCRs and HLA-C alleles having the fewest. Across donors, most TCR sequences were observed very rarely, whereas some public TCRs were present in many individuals. In a later genetic analysis, fewer N-insertions in productive TCRs were reported among donors in an Asian-associated ancestry cluster than the roughly 700-donor mean. The cohort was sequenced for TCR beta chains only, and without alpha or paired-chain data the features that could be detected were limited. Because counts were too low, about 17 rarely observed V segments, including chromosome 9 orphons, were excluded from the earlier analysis of 587 of the donors.

The sequencing input was PBMCs. The chain uses TRBV28 and TRBJ1-4; TRBD1 aligns with 9 central bases. This sequence was found in a woman between 45 and 60 years old in good health and CMV-seropositive. The DNA is TGTGCCAGCAGTACCCTGACAGGGGGTAATGAAAAACTGTTTTTT. It translates as CASSTLTGGNEKLFF.